What follows describes a single T cell receptor beta chain. Unmatched junction bases numbered 6, after V lost 3 bases and J lost 4 bases. Germline assignment: CDR1 SGHRS and CDR2 YFSETQ. The CDR3 totals 15 residues. The data originate from a study of technical replicates of blood from a handful of donors. TCRdb keeps only in-frame clones here, not all; method: immunoSEQ multiplex PCR. The table shows some 75,000 clones, with about 97% occurring only once. Input material: T cells isolated from PBMCs. This TCR came from a human donor in good health. The chain carries TRBV5-1 and TRBJ2-3; 9 bases are shared with TRBD2. The CDR3 spells CASSYLAGLSDTQYF. CDR3 DNA sequence: TGCGCCAGCAGCTACCTAGCGGGATTATCAGATACGCAGTATTTT.